These 5 T cell receptor beta chains were sequenced from one sample in a study of T cell responses to AZD1222 COVID-19 vaccine. Some clones are missing from TCRdb's copy, which holds only in-frame ones; the method was immunoSEQ multiplex PCR. This table has over 100,000 clones, roughly 84% appearing once. The sequencing used peripheral blood, collected on day 0 of AZD1222 vaccination. The receptor set was obtained from an adult in good health.

The J gene is TRBJ2-1, the V gene TRBV6-6; D may correspond to TRBD1 or TRBD2 (5 bases each). Trimming removed 2 bases from V and 10 bases from J, with 18 bases in between. CDR1 and CDR2 from the germline V gene are MNHNY and SVGAGI (reference sequence). The CDR3 has 15 amino acids. CDR3 sequence: CASSYPSGASQEQFF. DNA of the CDR3: TGTGCCAGCAGTTACCCATCCGGGGCTAGTCAGGAGCAGTTCTTC.

The V and J genes are TRBV28 and TRBJ1-4; perhaps TRBD1 as D (6 bases). V lost 3 bases to trimming and J lost 8 bases, with 16 bases between them. The CDR3 runs to 15 residues. CDR1 and CDR2 from the germline V gene are MDHEN and SYDVKM. The CDR3 DNA follows: TGTGCCAGCAGTTTTTTACAGGGACTTAACGAAAAACTGTTTTTT. Translation: CASSFLQGLNEKLFF. Complete variable domain (other parts from reference TRBV28 and TRBJ1-4): DVKVTQSSRYLVKRTGEKVFLECVQDMDHENMFWYRQDPGLGLRLIYFSYDVKMKEKGDIPEGYSVSREKKERFSLILESASTNQTSMYLCASSFLQGLNEKLFFGSGTQLSVL.

The chain carries TRBV13 and TRBJ2-7, with 8 bases that match TRBD1. J gave up 3 bases and V 5 bases, and 6 bases lay outside the gene matches. The germline gives CDR1 PRHDT, CDR2 FYEKMQ (reference sequence). There are 14 residues in the CDR3. The DNA for the CDR3 is TGTGCCAGCAGCCCGGACAGGGCAAGCTACGAGCAGTACTTC. Translating gives CASSPDRASYEQYF.

The chain recombines TRBV11-1 with TRBJ2-7; D is ambiguous. The V end was cut by 5 bases, the J end by 3 bases, with 5 bases between. Germline V CDR1 and CDR2: SGHAT, FQDESV (reference sequence). This CDR3 has 11 amino acids. The CDR3 protein is CASSIHYEQYF. In nucleotides, the CDR3 is TGTGCCAGCAGCATACACTACGAGCAGTACTTC.

The chain is built from TRBV7-2 and TRBJ2-1; TRBD2 aligns across 11 bases. With V trimmed by 4 bases and J by 2 bases, 13 bases remained unmatched. From germline, CDR1 is SGHTA and CDR2 FQGNSA. The CDR3 contains 19 residues. The CDR3 here is CASSYSGLAATRAYNEQFF. As DNA, the CDR3 is TGTGCCAGCAGCTACTCGGGACTAGCGGCCACCCGGGCCTACAATGAGCAGTTCTTC.